This entry lists 9 T cell receptor beta chains sequenced from one sample in a study of massively parallel sequencing of T cell beta chains. TCRdb recomputed calls from the 5' RACE reads with MiXCR, one row per CDR3 protein. Here the sample spans about 4,300 distinct CDR3 sequences, 38% being singletons. Sequenced sample: commercial RNA from peripheral blood pooled from many donors. These receptors all come from a pool of human donors in good health; the sample was commercial RNA pooled from many donors.

This clonotype has more than one count but fewer than ten. The V gene is TRBV7-1, the J gene TRBJ2-1; D unresolved. TRBV7-1 is an ORF, and what it does is uncertain. V lost 3 bases, J lost 3 bases, and 12 bases lay in between. The CDR3 sequence is 15 residues long. The CDR3, as DNA: TGTGCCAGCAGCTCCGGCCGGGCCGACTACAATGAGCAGTTCTTC. Its translation: CASSSGRADYNEQFF.

This clonotype was picked up a small number of times. The chain is built from TRBV28 and TRBJ1-5; D may be TRBD1 (5 bases). V lost 3 bases to trimming and J lost 12 bases, with 12 bases between them. The CDR3 runs to 12 residues. Per germline, CDR1 MDHEN and CDR2 SYDVKM. The CDR3 DNA sequence: TGTGCCAGCAGTTTCTCCCGAGGGGTCCAGCATTTT. The encoded protein is CASSFSRGVQHF.

In this sample, this clonotype turned up a few times. The rearrangement joins TRBV6-2 or TRBV6-3 to TRBJ1-3; TRBD1 aligns across 7 bases. CDR1 MNHEY and CDR2 SVGEGT come from the germline V gene. The V and J ends lost 6 bases and 4 bases, in that order; junction bases with no gene match: 6. This CDR3 has 14 amino acids. CDR3 nucleotides: TGTGCCAGCAGGGTACAGGGGTCCGGAAACACCATATATTTT. Amino acids: CASRVQGSGNTIYF.

This clonotype appeared a few times. The chain links TRBV4-2 to TRBJ1-2; TRBD1 matches 7 bases. CDR1 and CDR2 (germline): LGHNA, YNFKEQ. The V segment lost 4 bases and the J segment 6 bases; nucleotides outside the gene matches: 11. The CDR3 is 15 amino acids. The CDR3 nucleotides are TGTGCCAGCAGCCCTGAGGGGGCGGCGTCGAATGGCTACACCTTC. Translating it yields CASSPEGAASNGYTF.

Comment on this clonotype: This may come from a read error, since a much larger clone is one base off. The CDR3 DNA sequence: TGCAGCGTTGTGTTGGAGAACACCGGGGAGCTGTTTTTT. As protein: CSVVLENTGELFF. The chain combines TRBV29-1 with TRBJ2-2; D unresolved. Looked up from germline, CDR1 is SQVTM and CDR2 is ANQGSEA. The V end lost 4 bases, the J end lost 1 base, and 7 bases lay between the germline ends. The CDR3 extends over 13 amino acids.

In its sample, this clonotype was seen a few times. The V and J genes are TRBV5-4 and TRBJ2-7; 9 bases align to TRBD1. With 0 bases clipped from V and 1 base from J, the junction kept 5 bases outside the gene matches. CDR1 and CDR2 from the germline V gene are SGHNT and YYREEE (reference sequence). The length of the CDR3 is 16 residues. CDR3 sequence reads: CASSLGTGARSYEQYF. Written as DNA, the CDR3 is TGTGCCAGCAGCTTGGGGACAGGGGCCCGGTCCTACGAGCAGTACTTC.

Only one count was recorded for this clonotype. The chain combines TRBV3-1 with TRBJ2-7, with D perhaps being TRBD1 or TRBD2 (5 bases each). Germline-derived CDR1 and CDR2 are LGHDT and YNNKEL (reference sequence). V was trimmed by 0 bases and J by 6 bases, leaving 12 bases between them. The CDR3 is made up of 14 amino acids. The CDR3 here is CASSQEWFGAEQYF. CDR3 nucleotide sequence: TGTGCCAGCAGCCAAGAGTGGTTCGGGGCCGAGCAGTACTTC.

The chain is built from TRBV3-1 and TRBJ2-2, with D hard to call. The CDR3 contains 13 residues. Looked up from germline, CDR1 is LGHDT and CDR2 is YNNKEL (reference sequence). V was shortened by 4 bases and J by 7 bases, with 10 bases between the two germline ends. The CDR3 bases are TGTGCCAGCAGCCGAGTGGAATACGGGGAGCTGTTTTTT. Its translation: CASSRVEYGELFF.

This clonotype was observed once. V is TRBV5-4 and J is TRBJ2-3; 9 nucleotides line up with TRBD1. Germline loops: CDR1 SGHNT, CDR2 YYREEE (reference sequence). CDR3 length: 15 amino acids. Trimming at V came to 0 bases and at J to 4 bases, leaving 3 bases not matched to a gene. The chain's CDR3 is CASSLVGTGSDTQYF. CDR3 DNA: TGTGCCAGCAGCTTGGTGGGGACAGGGTCAGATACGCAGTATTTT.